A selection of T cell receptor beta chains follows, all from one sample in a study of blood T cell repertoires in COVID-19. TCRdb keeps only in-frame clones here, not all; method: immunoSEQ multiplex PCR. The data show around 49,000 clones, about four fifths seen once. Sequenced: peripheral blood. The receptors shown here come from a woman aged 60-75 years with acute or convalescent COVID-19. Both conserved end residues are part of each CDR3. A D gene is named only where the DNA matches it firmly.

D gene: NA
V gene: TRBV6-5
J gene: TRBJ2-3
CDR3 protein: CASSSHLRKRTDTQYF

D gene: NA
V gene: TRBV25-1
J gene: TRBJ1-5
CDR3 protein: CASSPQHGQPQHF

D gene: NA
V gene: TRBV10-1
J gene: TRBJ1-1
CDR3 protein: CASSAGRNTEAFF

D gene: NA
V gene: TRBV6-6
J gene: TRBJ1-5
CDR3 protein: CASSYQGGNQPQHF

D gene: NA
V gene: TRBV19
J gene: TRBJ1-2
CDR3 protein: CASSTTPQALTGYGYTF

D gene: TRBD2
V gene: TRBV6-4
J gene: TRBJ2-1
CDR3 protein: CASSDGSGRPYNEQFF

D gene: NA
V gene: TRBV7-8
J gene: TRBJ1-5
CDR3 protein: CASSLGGQPQHF

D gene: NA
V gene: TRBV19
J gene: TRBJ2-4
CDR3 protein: CASSGAGIAKNIQYF

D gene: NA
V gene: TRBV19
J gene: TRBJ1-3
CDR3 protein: CASSDRRGSGNTIYF

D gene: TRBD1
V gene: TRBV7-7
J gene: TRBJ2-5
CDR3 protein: CASSSGTGNQETQYF

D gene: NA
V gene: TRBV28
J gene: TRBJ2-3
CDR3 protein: CASGGTSTDTQYF

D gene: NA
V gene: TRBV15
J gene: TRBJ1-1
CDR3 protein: CATSRESRTEAFF

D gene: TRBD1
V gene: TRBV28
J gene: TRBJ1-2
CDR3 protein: CASRDPGQGNPYGYTF

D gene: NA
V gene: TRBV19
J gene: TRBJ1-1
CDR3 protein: CASSIGHGNTEAFF

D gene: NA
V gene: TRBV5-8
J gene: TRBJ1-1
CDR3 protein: CASERDRNTEAFF

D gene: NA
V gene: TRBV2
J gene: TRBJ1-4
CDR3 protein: CASSAEYEKLFF

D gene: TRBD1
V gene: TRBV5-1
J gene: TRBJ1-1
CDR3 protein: CAARTGGQNTEAFF

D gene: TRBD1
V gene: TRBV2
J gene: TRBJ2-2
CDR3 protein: CASRQGLGNTGELFF

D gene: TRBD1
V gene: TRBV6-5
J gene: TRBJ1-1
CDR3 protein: CASRDRARGTEAFF

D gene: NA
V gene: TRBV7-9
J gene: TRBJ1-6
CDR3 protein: CASTPREGANSPLHF

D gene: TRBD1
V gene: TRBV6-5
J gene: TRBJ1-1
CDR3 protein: CASRFRGPNTEAFF

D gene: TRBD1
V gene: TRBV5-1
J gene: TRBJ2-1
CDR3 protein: CASSPGQGVHEQFF

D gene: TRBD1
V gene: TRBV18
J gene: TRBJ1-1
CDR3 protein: CASSPGQGITEAFF

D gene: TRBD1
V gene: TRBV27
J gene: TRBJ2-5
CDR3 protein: CASSLVGGQGAWETQYF

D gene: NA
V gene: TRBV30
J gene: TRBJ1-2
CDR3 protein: CAWSVLWEDGYTF

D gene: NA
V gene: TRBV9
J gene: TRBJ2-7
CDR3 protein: CASSPFDGVSDYEQYF

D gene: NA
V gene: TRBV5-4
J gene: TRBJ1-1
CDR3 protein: CASSQKQARGTEAFF

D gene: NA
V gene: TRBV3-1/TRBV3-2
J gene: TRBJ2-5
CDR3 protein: CASSLSETQYF

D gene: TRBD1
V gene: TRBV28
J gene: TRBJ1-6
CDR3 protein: CASSSPQGVRNYSPLHF

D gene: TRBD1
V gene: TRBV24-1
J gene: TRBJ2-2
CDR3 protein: CATSEPGQRNGELFF

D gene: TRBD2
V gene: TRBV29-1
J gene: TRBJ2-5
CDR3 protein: CSVRRRLAGYQETQYF

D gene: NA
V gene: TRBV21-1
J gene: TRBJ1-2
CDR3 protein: CASSKQRPGTGGDGYTF

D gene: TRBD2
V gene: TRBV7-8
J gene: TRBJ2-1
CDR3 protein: CASALPPGTSGKRFF

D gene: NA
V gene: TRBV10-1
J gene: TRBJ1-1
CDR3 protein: CASRVAKNTEAFF

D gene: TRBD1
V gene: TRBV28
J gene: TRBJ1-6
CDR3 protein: CASSRRTGRNSPLHF